This T cell receptor beta chain emerged from a study of T cell responses to AZD1222 COVID-19 vaccine. Study-wide results and limits: Donors were chiefly white British, with a greater number of females, and clonal diversity was perhaps underestimated. After two AZD1222 doses, spike-specific TCR breadth and depth rose versus day 0. Repertoire sampling happened only post peak T cell response. Reportedly, nearly half of unique spike TCRs recognized epitopes outside B.1.351/B.1.1.7 mutations.

The protocol was immunoSEQ multiplex PCR, while the TCRdb copy is restricted to in-frame clones and leaves out a portion. The data contain 110,000 or so clones, over 80% of them singletons. In the case of this clone: Its antigen is not known.

CDR1 LGHNT and CDR2 FRNRAP come from the germline V gene. The CDR3 has 14 residues. Trimming removed 4 bases from V and 6 bases from J, with 12 bases in between. The sequence derives from an adult in good health. Sequenced material: peripheral blood, taken on day 0 of AZD1222 vaccination. The J gene is TRBJ1-4, the V gene TRBV12-5; TRBD1 might be the D (5 bases). The CDR3 spells CASGSGLPYEKLFF. The CDR3 nucleotides read TGTGCTAGTGGTTCGGGACTACCGTATGAAAAACTGTTTTTT.